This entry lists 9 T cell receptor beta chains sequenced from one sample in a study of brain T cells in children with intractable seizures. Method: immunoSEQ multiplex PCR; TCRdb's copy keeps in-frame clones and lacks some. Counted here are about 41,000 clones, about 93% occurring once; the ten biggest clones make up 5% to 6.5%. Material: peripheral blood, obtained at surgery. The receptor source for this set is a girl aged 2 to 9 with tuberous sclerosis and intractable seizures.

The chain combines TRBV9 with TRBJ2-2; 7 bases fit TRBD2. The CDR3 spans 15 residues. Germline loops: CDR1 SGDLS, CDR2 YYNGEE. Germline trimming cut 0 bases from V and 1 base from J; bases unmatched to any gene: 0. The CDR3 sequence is CASSVAGGNTGELFF. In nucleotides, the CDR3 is TGTGCCAGCAGCGTAGCGGGGGGGAACACCGGGGAGCTGTTTTTT.

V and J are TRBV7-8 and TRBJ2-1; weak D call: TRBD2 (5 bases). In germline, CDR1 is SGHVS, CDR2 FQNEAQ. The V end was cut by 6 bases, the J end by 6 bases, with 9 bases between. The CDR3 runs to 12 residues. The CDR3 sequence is CASSRRSNEQFF. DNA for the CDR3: TGTGCCAGCAGTAGGAGGAGCAATGAGCAGTTCTTC.

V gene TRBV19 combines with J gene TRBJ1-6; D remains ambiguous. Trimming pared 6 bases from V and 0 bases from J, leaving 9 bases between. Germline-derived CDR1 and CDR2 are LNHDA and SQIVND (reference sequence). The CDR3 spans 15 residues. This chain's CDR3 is CASSPDFSYNSPLHF. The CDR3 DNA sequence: TGTGCCAGTAGCCCGGACTTCTCCTATAATTCACCCCTCCACTTT.

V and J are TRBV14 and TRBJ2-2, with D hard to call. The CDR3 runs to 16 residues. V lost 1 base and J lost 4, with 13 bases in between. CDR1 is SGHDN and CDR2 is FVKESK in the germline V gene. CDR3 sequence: CASSQVLGPSTGELFF. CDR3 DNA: TGTGCCAGCAGCCAAGTTTTAGGACCGAGCACCGGGGAGCTGTTTTTT.

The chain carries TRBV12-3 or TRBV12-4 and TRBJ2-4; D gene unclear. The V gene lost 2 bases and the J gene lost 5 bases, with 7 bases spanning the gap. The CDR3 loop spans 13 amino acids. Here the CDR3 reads CASSLMPENIQYF. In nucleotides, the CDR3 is TGTGCCAGCAGTTTAATGCCAGAAAACATTCAGTACTTC.

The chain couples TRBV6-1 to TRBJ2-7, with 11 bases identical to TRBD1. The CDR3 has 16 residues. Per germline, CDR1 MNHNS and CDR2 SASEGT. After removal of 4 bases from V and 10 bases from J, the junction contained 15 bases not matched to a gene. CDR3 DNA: TGTGCCAGCAGTGGACTAGGACAGGGGGCCATATGGGATCAGTACGTC. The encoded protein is CASSGLGQGAIWDQYV.

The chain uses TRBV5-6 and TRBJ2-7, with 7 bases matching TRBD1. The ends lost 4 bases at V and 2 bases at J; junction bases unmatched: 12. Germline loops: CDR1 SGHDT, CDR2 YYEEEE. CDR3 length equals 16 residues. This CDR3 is CASSTKTGASTYEQYF. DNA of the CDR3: TGTGCCAGCAGCACCAAAACAGGGGCCTCCACCTACGAGCAGTACTTC.

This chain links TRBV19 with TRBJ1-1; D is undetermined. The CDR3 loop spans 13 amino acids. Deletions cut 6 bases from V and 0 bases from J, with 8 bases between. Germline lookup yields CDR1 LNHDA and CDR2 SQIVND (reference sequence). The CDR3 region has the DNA TGTGCCAGTAGCCAAACGGTGAACACTGAAGCTTTCTTT. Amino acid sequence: CASSQTVNTEAFF. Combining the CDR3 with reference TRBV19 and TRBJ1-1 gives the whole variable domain DGGITQSPKYLFRKEGQNVTLSCEQNLNHDAMYWYRQDPGQGLRLIYYSQIVNDFQKGDIAEGYSVSREKKESFPLTVTSAQKNPTAFYLCASSQTVNTEAFFGQGTRLTVV.

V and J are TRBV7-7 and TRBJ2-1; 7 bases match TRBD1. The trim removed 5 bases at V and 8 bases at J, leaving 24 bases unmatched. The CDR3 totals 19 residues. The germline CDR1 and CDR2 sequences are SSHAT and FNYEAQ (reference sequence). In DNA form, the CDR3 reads TGTGCCAGCAGCCCTAGACTCAAGAAGCAGGGGGTAGTTTGGGATGAGCAGTTCTTC. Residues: CASSPRLKKQGVVWDEQFF.